This entry features one T cell receptor (beta chain) sequence. This clone was observed a single time. This clone's antigen is unknown. Per-base quality was not reported, and no clone a single base away is much larger than it. The data are from a study of shared clonotypes between healthy human individuals (TCRdb year 2020). For the wider study: The cohort comprised a couple of women and three men aged 18 to 49 years. For each donor, CD4 naive and CD4 memory were each given three plates, CD8 naive was given two plates, and CD8 memory was given one plate. The study deeply sequenced blood TCR repertoires of five healthy adults to estimate repertoire size and the extent of clonotype sharing between individuals. To increase sequencing depth and limit assay-specific biases, different laboratories used diverse techniques to prepare libraries and sequence TCR repertoires. Each donor's leukapheresis produced roughly between roughly 0.85 and 9.5 billion PBMCs. What the study reported, not specific to this receptor: Compared with non-shared clonotypes, clonotypes shared by all four sorted-subset donors had higher generation probabilities. Sampling was restricted to blood, and TCR repertoires in tissue are likely to differ from TCR repertoires in blood. Rarefaction of sorted-subset datasets indicated incomplete sequencing despite the large sequencing depth. Larger estimated clonotype richness was generally found for naive subsets than for memory subsets. Pairwise subsampling indicated that sequencing depth was expected to affect the degree of clonotype sharing among donors. The small number of donors limited the genetic and exposure-history diversity represented. About 5% of naive CD4, approximately 3.7% of naive CD8, 2.3% of memory CD4, and about 0.4% of memory CD8 clonotypes were shared across a handful of donors.

CDR1 and CDR2 were assigned from the germline V gene as MNHNS and SASEGT. The CDR3 runs 13 residues from the cysteine to the phenylalanine. The entry retains the CDR3 DNA only, 39 bases that are in frame from base 1. V and J lose 4 bases and 0 bases, and a span of 4 bases separates them. TCR CDR3 regions were amplified from genomic DNA by multiplex PCR using the deep immunoSEQ assay. Genomic DNA extracted from each cell subset was distributed evenly over all wells of several immunoSEQ 96-well plates, and each plate served as one replicate. For sorted subsets, around 0.2 ug of genomic DNA, equivalent to 25,000 to 35,000 T cell genomes, went into each replicate PCR. Purified libraries were quantified with a Qubit 3.0 fluorometer, sized on a Bioanalyzer 2100, and re-quantified with the KAPA Library Quantification kit. Each immunoSEQ 96-well plate was sequenced on its own single-read 150-cycle Illumina NextSeq 550 flow cell. Per the authors' processing: Because the immunoSEQ output included only junctional sequences and no quality scores, the filtering could not be the same as the filtering used for full-length reads. To assign V/J genes and CDR3, sequences were annotated using PyIR, a Python wrapper for IgBLAST v1.9, with IMGT germline references. Reads were filtered out if the reads had weak V/J assignments (E-value above 1e-6), no CDR3, stop codons, out-of-frame junctions, or ambiguous translated residues. A V3J clonotype was defined by an identical inferred V gene, J gene, and CDR3 amino acid sequence. Percentage overlap between repertoires was calculated by dividing the number of shared unique clonotypes by the size of the smaller repertoire. RTK rarefaction, the Chao1 estimator, and Recon v2.1 estimates of unobserved clonotypes were used to assess repertoire richness. For all TCRbeta clonotypes obtained by the gDNA method from a handful of donors, generation probabilities were computed with OLGA. TCRdb limited this immuneACCESS table to in-frame rearrangements with V and J called. A share of clones is missing; checked studies link under half to unresolved V genes, and the rest is unexplained. V and J calls and clone size are given by that table; D and trimming were obtained from the DNA. Across this sample there are approximately 2.5 million clones, with approximately 94% seen only once. Roughly 0.13% of the sample is held by the ten biggest clonotypes.

The donors were healthy, HIV-negative adults with no recently reported acute infections or vaccinations. Every donor was a Caucasian adult residing in Nashville, Tennessee, USA. CD4+ T cells were enriched through magnetic negative selection, after which naive cells were positively selected on CD45RA and the remaining negative fraction served as the memory subset. Blood was obtained by leukapheresis, after which PBMCs were separated by Ficoll-Histopaque density gradient centrifugation and cryopreserved in liquid nitrogen vapor phase. Analytical flow cytometry was used to check the purity and quantity of every magnetically sorted T cell population. Each sorted fraction had its genomic DNA isolated and then quantified by UV absorbance on a Nanodrop 2000c.

This TCR was recovered from a man aged 18 to 29 in good health. The specimen sequenced was naive CD4+ T cells sorted from blood. What the cell subset or site label conveys for this sample: CD45RA+ positively selected. The chain couples TRBV6-1 to TRBJ1-5, with no D gene named confidently. Here the CDR3 is given as CASSVDSNQPQHF. The sequenced DNA is TGTGCCAGCAGTGTAGATAGCAATCAGCCCCAGCATTTT.